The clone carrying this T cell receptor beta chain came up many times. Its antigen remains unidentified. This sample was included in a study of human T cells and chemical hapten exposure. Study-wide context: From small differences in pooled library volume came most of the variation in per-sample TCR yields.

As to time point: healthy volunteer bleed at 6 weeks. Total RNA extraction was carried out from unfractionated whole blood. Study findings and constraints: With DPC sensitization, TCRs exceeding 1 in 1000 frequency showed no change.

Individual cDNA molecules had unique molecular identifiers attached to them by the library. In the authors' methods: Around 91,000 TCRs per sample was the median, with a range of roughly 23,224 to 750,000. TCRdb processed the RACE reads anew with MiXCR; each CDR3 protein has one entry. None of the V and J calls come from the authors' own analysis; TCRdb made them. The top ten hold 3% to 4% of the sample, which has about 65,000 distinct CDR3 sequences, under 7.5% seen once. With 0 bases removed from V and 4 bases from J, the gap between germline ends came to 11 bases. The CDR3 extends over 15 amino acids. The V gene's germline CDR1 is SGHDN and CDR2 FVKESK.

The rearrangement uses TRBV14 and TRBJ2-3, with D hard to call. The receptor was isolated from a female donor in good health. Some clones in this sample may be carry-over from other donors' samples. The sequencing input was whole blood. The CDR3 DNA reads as TGTGCCAGCAGCCAAGAGGGCGTTGGCCCAGATACGCAGTATTTT. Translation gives CASSQEGVGPDTQYF.